This T cell receptor beta chain was profiled in a study of CD8 T cells in Susac syndrome (dated by TCRdb to between 2018 and 2020). Some background on the complete study: Of the Susac syndrome patients who were sequenced, more than 5 had clinically active disease and roughly eight were in clinical remission. At the time of blood withdrawal, Susac syndrome patients were either therapy-naive, taking corticosteroids (with some also receiving IVIg), or on IVIg alone. Repertoire sequencing was used to test whether CD8+ T cell activation and differentiation in Susac syndrome was antigen driven. The study compared CD8+ T cell repertoire clonality among over ten healthy donors, around 14 Susac syndrome patients and some 16 multiple sclerosis patients.

Notes on this clonotype: Which antigen it targets is not known. No base quality information exists; no much larger clone differs at one position.

Peripheral blood CD8+ and CD4+ T cells from healthy donors, Susac syndrome patients and multiple sclerosis patients were profiled using high-throughput TCR beta sequencing. The Susac syndrome patients fulfilled recently defined diagnostic criteria for either definite or probable disease. Bulk CD8+ and CD4+ T cells were purified by magnetic negative isolation, while CD8+ TEMRA cells were enriched using FACS. Blood was collected in EDTA tubes and processed within 24 hours, with PBMCs isolated through density gradient centrifugation. PBMCs destined for TCR sequencing were cryopreserved in liquid nitrogen and later thawed in a 37 °C water bath. A purity of at least 90% was achieved for sorted or isolated CD4+, CD8+ and CD8+ TEMRA cells. On the study overall, not on this receptor specifically: Clonal expansion was seen in Susac syndrome CD8+ repertoires, peaking in CD8+ TEMRA cells and being greater in clinically active patients than in remitting ones. Approximately 15 Susac-specific public clones were identified in the total CD8+ repertoire, and 5 or 6 Susac-specific public clones were identified in the CD8+ TEMRA repertoire. The number of individuals in the TCR sequencing and HLA analysis was acknowledged as relatively small.

RNA was extracted using the RNeasy kit, and roughly 0.5 to 1 microgram was reverse transcribed with random hexamers. The immunoSEQ multiplex PCR assay, which covers 54 Vbeta and 13 Jbeta segments, was used to amplify TCR beta CDR3 regions. PCR amplification bias was corrected by using a synthetic template baseline for primer optimization and computational correction. From the authors' description of their analysis: Only productive sequences were kept, with reads annotated to V, D and J genes according to IMGT and analyzed in immunoSEQ Analyzer. Clonality was calculated as one minus the Shannon entropy normalized by log2 of the number of productive unique sequences. For each patient and control, public and private clones were evaluated among the 100 most prevalent clones. A clone was defined as Susac-specific if it was absent from the healthy and MS cohorts, from roughly 980 published viral clones and from other ImmuneACCESS disease sequences. TCRdb handled the public reads itself, with Q25 trimming in fastp and clone calling in MiXCR, and kept productive beta chains. Identical CDR3 proteins give one entry, which carries the most common genes and DNA. The V and J calls shown here were made by TCRdb, not taken from the authors' results. In this sample the table shows some 50,000 distinct CDR3 sequences, roughly 94% of which occur a single time. The top ten clonotypes cover 0.75% of the sample.

V is pared back by 1 base and J by 3 bases, with 13 bases lying between the germline termini. There are 14 amino acids in the CDR3, from cysteine to phenylalanine inclusive. The only DNA kept is the CDR3, 42 bases in frame from the first base. CDR1 and CDR2, per the germline V gene (reference sequence), are GTSNPN and SVGIG. Source material: CD8+ T cells from PBMCs. In this chain, TRBV30 is recombined with TRBJ2-7, with TRBD1 tentatively as D gene (6 bases match). The origin of this receptor is a human donor with Susac syndrome. CDR3 sequence: CAWSGDNRVYEQYF. The nucleotide sequence is given as TGTGCCTGGAGTGGGGACAACCGGGTCTACGAGCAGTACTTC.